The 14 T cell receptor beta chains below all came from one sample that was sequenced in a study of control samples from healthy donors and cancer patients (dated by TCRdb to 2018 to 2021). Libraries were prepared through the immunoSEQ multiplex PCR assay. Here the immuneACCESS table is served through TCRdb, limited to in-frame sequences with V and J called. Missing clones are a known gap in these copies; in checked studies unresolved V genes cover under half, and the rest lacks a known reason. This sample has around 140,000 clones in its table, and approximately 91% of those were observed once. Roughly 3.1% of the sample is taken by the ten largest. The material sequenced was blood. The receptors here all came from a man aged 25 to 45 in good health.

This chain connects TRBV6-5 to TRBJ1-1; 7 nucleotides match TRBD1. Germline V lookup: CDR1 MNHEY, CDR2 SVGAGI. The CDR3 consists of 14 residues. Trimming cost V 6 bases and J 4 bases; bases outside gene matches: 8. The CDR3 reads CASRTLDRATEAFF. The DNA for the CDR3 is TGTGCCAGCAGAACGTTAGACAGGGCCACTGAAGCTTTCTTT.

The gene calls are TRBV6-5 and TRBJ1-2, with TRBD1 matching over 7 bases. Trimming took 2 bases from V and 4 from J; bases not matched to a gene: 7. Germline assignment: CDR1 MNHEY and CDR2 SVGAGI. The CDR3 contains 15 residues. CDR3 loop: CASSYERGLGYGYTF. The CDR3 region has the DNA TGTGCCAGCAGTTACGAGAGGGGGCTCGGCTATGGCTACACCTTC.

The rearrangement joins TRBV28 to TRBJ1-1; D not certain. V lost 5 bases, J lost 2 bases, and 12 bases lay in between. The CDR3 extends over 14 amino acids. The V gene's germline CDR1 is MDHEN and CDR2 SYDVKM. CDR3 in DNA: TGTGCCAGCAGTCCCGGACGGGTAAACACTGAAGCTTTCTTT. Translated, it gives CASSPGRVNTEAFF. Based on the CDR3 plus reference TRBV28 and TRBJ1-1, the full variable domain is DVKVTQSSRYLVKRTGEKVFLECVQDMDHENMFWYRQDPGLGLRLIYFSYDVKMKEKGDIPEGYSVSREKKERFSLILESASTNQTSMYLCASSPGRVNTEAFFGQGTRLTVV.

Note on this clone: The same CDR3 can be traced to other DNA sequences in this sample. The chain recombines TRBV6-5 with TRBJ1-1, with D possibly being TRBD1 (5 bases). This CDR3 is 14 amino acids long. Trimming stripped 2 bases from V and 0 bases from J, with 7 bases between. Germline V lookup: CDR1 MNHEY, CDR2 SVGAGI. The CDR3, as DNA: TGTGCCAGCAGTTACAGGGGCCTGAACACTGAAGCTTTCTTT. It is translated as CASSYRGLNTEAFF.

The CDR3: CATSAGTPEQYF. The CDR3 region has the DNA TGTGCCACCAGCGCCGGGACACCCGAGCAGTACTTC. The chain joins TRBV24-1 to TRBJ2-7; D perhaps matches TRBD1 (6 bases). V shed 7 bases and J shed 6 bases, with 12 bases lying between them. The CDR3 has 12 amino acids. Germline CDR1 is KGHDR and CDR2 is SFDVKD.

This chain joins TRBV6-5 and TRBJ1-2, with D perhaps TRBD1 (5 bases). V gave up 5 bases and J gave up 6 bases, with 16 bases separating them. This CDR3 is 14 amino acids long. Germline loops: CDR1 MNHEY, CDR2 SVGAGI. The CDR3 DNA is TGTGCCAGCAGTCGGGACCCTCCGGGCCATGGCTACACCTTC. The encoded protein is CASSRDPPGHGYTF.

The chain is built from TRBV19 and TRBJ1-1, with D maybe TRBD1 (5 bases). The CDR3 is made up of 14 amino acids. Germline-derived CDR1 and CDR2 are LNHDA and SQIVND (reference sequence). V dropped 0 bases and J dropped 7 bases, with 12 bases sitting between them. CDR3 amino acids: CASSIDGAGIEAFF. The DNA for the CDR3 is TGTGCCAGTAGTATAGATGGGGCCGGAATTGAAGCTTTCTTT.

The CDR3 spells CASSLTRSTDTQYF. CDR3 bases: TGTGCCAGCAGCTTAACTAGGAGCACAGATACGCAGTATTTT. The chain couples TRBV7-3 to TRBJ2-3; D unresolved. The CDR3 consists of 14 residues. Deletions cut 0 bases from V and 0 bases from J, with 4 bases between. The germline gives CDR1 SGHTA, CDR2 FQGTGA. The whole variable domain, remainder taken from reference TRBV7-3 and TRBJ2-3, is GAGVSQTPSNKVTEKGKYVELRCDPISGHTALYWYRQSLGQGPEFLIYFQGTGAADDSGLPNDRFFAVRPEGSVSTLKIQRTERGDSAVYLCASSLTRSTDTQYFGPGTRLTVL.

The chain recombines TRBV19 with TRBJ2-3; D might be TRBD2 (5 bases). The CDR3 runs to 14 residues. V lost 4 bases to trimming and J lost 4 bases, with 12 bases between them. Germline V lookup: CDR1 LNHDA, CDR2 SQIVND (reference sequence). CDR3 sequence: CASSNQRTSDTQYF. In DNA, the CDR3 is TGTGCCAGTAGTAACCAGCGGACCTCAGATACGCAGTATTTT.

The chain carries TRBV19 and TRBJ1-5; a weak D match, TRBD1 (5 bases). With 6 bases removed from V and 1 base from J, the gap between germline ends came to 7 bases. The CDR3 totals 13 residues. Germline CDR1 is LNHDA and CDR2 is SQIVND (reference sequence). In DNA form, the CDR3 reads TGTGCCAGTAGCCAGGGAAGCAATCAGCCCCAGCATTTT. Translating it yields CASSQGSNQPQHF. Together with reference TRBV19 and TRBJ1-5, the CDR3 gives the full variable domain: DGGITQSPKYLFRKEGQNVTLSCEQNLNHDAMYWYRQDPGQGLRLIYYSQIVNDFQKGDIAEGYSVSREKKESFPLTVTSAQKNPTAFYLCASSQGSNQPQHFGDGTRLSIL.

V gene TRBV7-2 combines with J gene TRBJ1-2; possibly TRBD1 for D (6 bases). CDR3 length: 16 residues. V was cut by 1 base and J by 0 bases, with 12 bases left in between. CDR1 and CDR2 (germline): SGHTA, FQGNSA. CDR3 coding DNA: TGTGCCAGCAGCTTAGGAAACAGGGCAACTAACTATGGCTACACCTTC. Amino acids: CASSLGNRATNYGYTF.

The V call is TRBV2, the J call TRBJ2-1; D gene uncertain. The CDR3 contains 13 residues. With 7 bases removed from V and 6 bases from J, the gap between germline ends came to 13 bases. Germline-derived CDR1 and CDR2 are SNHLY and FYNNEI. The CDR3 loop reads CASISPIGNEQFF. In DNA, the CDR3 is TGTGCCAGCATTTCACCAATAGGCAATGAGCAGTTCTTC.

The V gene is TRBV14, the J gene TRBJ1-2; tentative D call: TRBD1 (5 bases). The CDR3 spans 11 residues. Trimming shortened V by 8 bases and J by 5 bases, and 9 bases separated the two germline ends. Germline V lookup: CDR1 SGHDN, CDR2 FVKESK. Here the CDR3 DNA reads TGTGCCAGCGGGGACTCGTATGGCTACACCTTC. This encodes CASGDSYGYTF.

The V and J genes are TRBV28 and TRBJ2-7; D may be TRBD1 or TRBD2 (5 bases each). V lost 4 bases and J lost 3, with 13 bases in between. This CDR3 has 14 amino acids. Germline V gives CDR1 MDHEN, CDR2 SYDVKM. The CDR3 DNA is TGTGCCAGCAGTTCTCCGGGGCTCCACTACGAGCAGTACTTC. Protein product: CASSSPGLHYEQYF.